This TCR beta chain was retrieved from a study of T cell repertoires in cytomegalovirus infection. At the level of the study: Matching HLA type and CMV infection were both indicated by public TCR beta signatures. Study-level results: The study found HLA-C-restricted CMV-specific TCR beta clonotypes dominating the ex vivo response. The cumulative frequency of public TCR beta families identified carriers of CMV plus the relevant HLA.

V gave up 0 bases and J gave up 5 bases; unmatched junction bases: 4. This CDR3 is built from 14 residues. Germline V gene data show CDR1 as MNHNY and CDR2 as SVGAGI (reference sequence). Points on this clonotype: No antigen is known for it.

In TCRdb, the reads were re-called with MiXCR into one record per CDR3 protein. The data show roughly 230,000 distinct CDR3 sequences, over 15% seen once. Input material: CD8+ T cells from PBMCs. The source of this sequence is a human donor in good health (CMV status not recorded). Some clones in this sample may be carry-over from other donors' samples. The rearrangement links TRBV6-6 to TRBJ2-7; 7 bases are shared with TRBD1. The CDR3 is CASSYSAGGDEQYF. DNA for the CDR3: TGTGCCAGCAGTTACTCGGCAGGGGGTGACGAGCAGTACTTC.